This T cell receptor beta chain was documented in a study of human T cells and chemical hapten exposure. As for the study in general: Diphenylcyclopropenone was applied weekly to patients' scalps across the approximately 25-week study.

One entry per CDR3 protein, called by TCRdb with MiXCR from the RACE reads. The sample contains some 350,000 distinct CDR3 sequences, over 6% of which appear only once. Time point given: patch test 2, 6 weeks after DPC sensitization. Treatment specified: therapeutic diphenylcyclopropenone sensitization with weekly scalp DPC. People who gave samples had alopecia, were 18 to 70 years old, and were suitable for DPC. This clonotype was detected only a few times. The target antigen is unknown. Germline CDR1 is DFQATT and CDR2 is SNEGSKA (reference sequence). This CDR3 contains 13 residues. V was cut by 5 bases and J by 1 base, with 11 bases left in between. General study findings and limits: The number of TCRs above 1 in 1000 frequency did not change after DPC sensitization.

This chain joins TRBV20-1 and TRBJ2-5; D possibly matches TRBD1 or TRBD2 (5 bases each). The sequencing used whole blood, collected in connection with sensitization to the hapten diphenylcyclopropenone (DPC). This receptor was taken from a woman aged 18 to 35 with alopecia areata. Some clones in this sample may be carry-over from other donors' samples. CDR3 nucleotides: TGCAGTGCTCGGAAGGGACGCCAAGAGACCCAGTACTTC. As protein: CSARKGRQETQYF.